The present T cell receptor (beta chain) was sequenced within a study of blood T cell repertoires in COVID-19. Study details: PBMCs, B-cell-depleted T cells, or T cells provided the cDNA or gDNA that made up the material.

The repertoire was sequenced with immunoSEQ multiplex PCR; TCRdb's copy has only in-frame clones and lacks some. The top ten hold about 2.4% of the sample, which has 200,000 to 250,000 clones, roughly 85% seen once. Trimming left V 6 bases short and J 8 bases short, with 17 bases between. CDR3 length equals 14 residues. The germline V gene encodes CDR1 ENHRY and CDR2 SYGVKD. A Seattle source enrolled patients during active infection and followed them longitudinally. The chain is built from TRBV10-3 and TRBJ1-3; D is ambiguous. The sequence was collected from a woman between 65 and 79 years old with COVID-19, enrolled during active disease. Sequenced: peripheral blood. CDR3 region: CAIRETVTGDTIYF. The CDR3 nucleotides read TGTGCCATCAGAGAGACGGTCACGGGAGACACCATATATTTT.